One sample yielded the 32 T cell receptor beta chains listed below, sequenced in a study of tumor-infiltrating lymphocytes in primary liver carcinoma. Unsorted bulk tissue (roughly 19-31 mg) underwent RNA and DNA co-extraction. With a constant-region primer, TCR beta cDNA was made from 450 to 500 ng of total RNA. Researchers made the TCR beta libraries by running three nested multiplex PCR rounds with slightly modified ARM-PCR. Amplification in the first two PCR rounds was performed using TRBV1-TRBV30 forward primers and a C-beta reverse primer for about 10 cycles each. TCRdb processed the multiplex PCR reads anew with MiXCR; each CDR3 protein has one entry. The sample records about 37,000 distinct CDR3 sequences, roughly 80% being singletons. Input material: tumor-adjacent normal liver tissue. These receptors came from a middle-aged man with primary liver carcinoma and hepatitis B virus infection.

Worth noting for this clonotype: A junction boundary mismatches the germline segment, possibly from a read error. The chain has TRBV7-8 and TRBJ1-5; tentatively, D is TRBD1 (5 bases). Germline CDR1 is SGHVS and CDR2 is FQNEAQ. There are 15 residues in the CDR3. The CDR3 sequence: CASNLGTGENQPQHF. CDR3 bases: TGTGCCAGCAACTTAGGGACGGGGGAGAATCAGCCCCAGCATTTT.

This clonotype turned up a few times. Because it lacks the conserved phenylalanine or tryptophan at the end, this CDR3 is likely a read error. The genes are TRBV6-1 and TRBJ2-7; TRBD1 agrees at 11 bases. This CDR3 has 15 amino acids. Germline assignment: CDR1 MNHNS and CDR2 SASEGT. CDR3 in amino acids: CASSEGTGGFDEQYL. The CDR3 nucleotides are TGTGCCAGCAGTGAAGGGACAGGGGGCTTCGACGAACAGTACTTA.

The chain links TRBV19 to TRBJ2-1; perhaps TRBD1 as D (6 bases). The CDR3 contains 16 residues. Per the germline V gene, CDR1 is LNHDA and CDR2 is SQIVND (reference sequence). V gave up 6 bases and J gave up 5 bases, with 20 bases separating them. CDR3 bases: TGTGCCAGTAGCCAATTAACAGGGATGGTTGACAATGAGCAGTTCTTC. It yields the protein CASSQLTGMVDNEQFF.

As to this clonotype: At one boundary the junction diverges from the germline segment, which might be a read error. The CDR3 region has the DNA TGTGCCAGCAACTCCATCCGAGGAGGGCCCTACAATGAGCAGTTATTC. Its protein is CASNSIRGGPYNEQLF. The V and J genes are TRBV6-2 or TRBV6-3 and TRBJ2-1, with a weak D call TRBD2 (6 bases). The CDR3 contains 16 residues. CDR1 and CDR2 (germline): MNHEY, SVGEGT.

In its sample, this clonotype ranks as medium-sized (0.01 to 0.1%). The chain employs TRBV6-1 and TRBJ2-5; D is perhaps TRBD2 (6 bases). Germline CDR1 MNHNS, CDR2 SASEGT. V was cut by 5 bases and J by 4 bases, with 11 bases left in between. The CDR3 runs to 13 residues. CDR3 residues: CASSSQGGETQYF. DNA of the CDR3: TGTGCCAGCAGTTCGCAGGGAGGAGAGACCCAGTACTTC.

Comments on this clonotype: The junction and the germline gene differ at one end; a read error may be behind it. The rearrangement links TRBV12-3 or TRBV12-4 to TRBJ2-4; 7 nucleotides match TRBD1. The CDR3 is made up of 15 amino acids. The CDR3 reads CAISGTELVKNIQYF. In DNA, the CDR3 is TGTGCCATCAGTGGGACAGAGCTAGTCAAAAACATTCAGTACTTC.

As for this clonotype: Its ends do not fully match the called genes, so a read error is possible. The chain employs TRBV6-2 or TRBV6-3 and TRBJ1-4; perhaps TRBD1 as D (6 bases). Per the germline V gene, CDR1 is MNHEY and CDR2 is SVGEGT. CDR3 length: 15 amino acids. The CDR3 spells CANSYPGGGNEKLIF. In DNA form, the CDR3 reads TGTGCCAACAGTTACCCGGGAGGGGGTAATGAAAAACTGATTTTT.

The V and J genes are TRBV14 and TRBJ2-1; D uncertain. Germline V gene data show CDR1 as SGHDN and CDR2 as FVKESK. Deletions cut 3 bases from V and 9 bases from J, with 12 bases between. The CDR3 runs to 13 residues. The CDR3 spells CASSQESLSEQFF. In DNA form, the CDR3 reads TGTGCCAGCAGCCAGGAGAGTCTGAGTGAGCAGTTCTTC.

The rearrangement links TRBV29-1 to TRBJ2-2, with a tentative D call TRBD2 (5 bases). The CDR3 sequence is 14 residues long. V lost 6 bases to trimming and J lost 16 bases, with 27 bases between them. Germline V gene sequence: CDR1 SQVTM, CDR2 ANQGSEA. CDR3 bases: TGCAGCGTAAAACTAGAATTAAACACCGGGAAGCCGTTTTTT. Its translation: CSVKLELNTGKPFF.

Comments on this clonotype: A junction end diverges from the germline sequence, so it may reflect a read error. The chain is built from TRBV14 and TRBJ2-6; the D gene is possibly TRBD1 (5 bases). The CDR3 loop spans 15 amino acids. Germline assignment: CDR1 SGHDN and CDR2 FVKESK. CDR3 sequence (DNA): TGTGCCAGCTGCCAAGGCGCAGCTGGGGCCAACGTCATGACTTTC. Its translation is CASCQGAAGANVMTF.

The chain combines TRBV11-1 with TRBJ2-3; D tentatively reads TRBD1 or TRBD2 (5 bases each). There are 19 residues in the CDR3. Germline loops: CDR1 SGHAT, CDR2 FQDESV (reference sequence). V was shortened by 4 bases and J by 1 base, with 24 bases between the two germline ends. The CDR3 sequence is CASSSGGSSVGGRTDTQYF. The DNA for the CDR3 is TGTGCCAGCAGCTCTGGGGGAAGCTCTGTTGGAGGCCGCACAGATACGCAGTATTTT.

The chain uses TRBV10-3 and TRBJ2-7; TRBD1 matches at 8 bases. V dropped 7 bases and J dropped 7; count of bases not matched to a gene: 9. CDR1 is ENHRY and CDR2 is SYGVKD in the germline V gene. CDR3 length: 13 residues. Written as DNA, the CDR3 is TGTGCCATCATTGGACAGGGTGGGGTTGAGCAGTACTTC. Translating it yields CAIIGQGGVEQYF.

Notes on this clonotype: One end of the junction is discordant with germline, which a read error may explain. J is TRBJ2-1 and V is TRBV4-1; D uncertain. From germline, CDR1 is MGHRA and CDR2 YSYEKL. This CDR3 comprises 16 residues. CDR3 sequence (DNA): TGTGCCAGCAACCAAGAGTCAGCGACCCAATACAATGAGCAGTTCTTC. It encodes CASNQESATQYNEQFF.

This clonotype was seen a single time. The germline gene is not matched at one end of the junction; a read error may be the cause. The V gene is TRBV11-2, the J gene TRBJ2-7, with D perhaps matching TRBD2 (5 bases). The CDR3 is 14 amino acids. CDR1 is SGHAT, CDR2 FQNNGV, per germline. The CDR3 reads CASSSNGNSYEQYF. DNA for the CDR3: TGTGCCAGCAGCTCTAACGGGAACTCCTACGAGCAATATTTC.

A note on this clonotype: One end of the junction does not line up with germline, which may come from a read error. V and J are TRBV11-2 and TRBJ2-5, with D uncertain. Germline CDR1 reads SGHAT; CDR2 reads FQNNGV. CDR3 length: 16 amino acids. CDR3 nucleotide sequence: TGTGCCATCAGCTTAGAGTCCCGGATGTCGATAGAGACCCAGTACTTC. Translation gives CAISLESRMSIETQYF. Full variable domain (outside the CDR3, taken from reference TRBV11-2 and TRBJ2-5): EAGVAQSPRYKIIEKRQSVAFWCNPISGHATLYWYQQILGQGPKLLIQFQNNGVVDDSQLPKDRFSAERLKGVDSTLKIQPAKLEDSAVYLCAISLESRMSIETQYFGPGTRLLVL.

Notes on this clonotype: As the CDR3 is not closed by the conserved phenylalanine or tryptophan, this likely results from a read error. The chain has TRBV6-1 and TRBJ2-5; a weak D match, TRBD2 (7 bases). This CDR3 comprises 14 residues. Germline CDR1 is MNHNS and CDR2 is SASEGT. CDR3 in amino acids: CACSEEGGWETQYL. The CDR3 nucleotides are TGTGCCTGCAGTGAAGAGGGGGGGTGGGAGACCCAGTACTTA.

Regarding this clonotype: The junction shows a germline mismatch at one end, possibly a read error. This rearrangement joins TRBV29-1 to TRBJ2-3, with D tentatively TRBD2 (5 bases). CDR3 size: 11 residues. Germline assignment: CDR1 SQVTM and CDR2 ANQGSEA. CDR3 nucleotides: TGCGGCTTTGGGAGCACAGATACGCAGTTTTTT. Protein product: CGFGSTDTQFF.

The V call is TRBV5-1, the J call TRBJ2-1, with 10 nucleotides matching TRBD1. Germline loops: CDR1 SGHRS, CDR2 YFSETQ. The V gene end was trimmed by 9 bases and the J gene end by 7 bases; junction bases not matched to a gene: 16. The CDR3 spans 16 residues. The CDR3 DNA reads TGCGCCAATAGCTTTTTTGGGACAGGGGCGAGAAATGAGCAGTTCTTC. It codes for CANSFFGTGARNEQFF.

Note on this clonotype: The junction and the germline gene differ at one end; a read error may be behind it. V gene TRBV29-1 combines with J gene TRBJ1-1; D possibly corresponds to TRBD1 (5 bases). The CDR3 totals 13 residues. Germline V gene lookup returns CDR1 SQVTM and CDR2 ANQGSEA. CDR3 nucleotides: TGCAGCGTTGAGCATCCAGGGAACACTGAAGCTCTCTTT. Its translation: CSVEHPGNTEALF.

The chain joins TRBV20-1 to TRBJ1-2; possibly TRBD1 for D (5 bases). Deletions cut 5 bases from V and 6 bases from J, with 19 bases between. Germline lookup yields CDR1 DFQATT and CDR2 SNEGSKA (reference sequence). The CDR3 spans 14 residues. CDR3 coding DNA: TGCAGTGCTGGTAGAGGGGAGGGACTTGATGGCTACACCTTC. It translates to CSAGRGEGLDGYTF.

For this clonotype: At one of its ends the junction is not consistent with the germline gene, which may arise from a read error. The chain joins TRBV28 to TRBJ2-2; possibly TRBD2 for D (6 bases). CDR3 length: 16 residues. Germline V CDR1 and CDR2: MDHEN, SYDVKM. CDR3 DNA sequence: TGTGCCAGCAGTCAATCAAGGGACTCCTACACCGGGAAGCTGTTCTTT. Encoded protein: CASSQSRDSYTGKLFF.

The V gene is TRBV28, the J gene TRBJ2-7; D gene uncertain. CDR1 MDHEN and CDR2 SYDVKM come from the germline V gene. The CDR3 has 14 amino acids. The CDR3 DNA is TGTGTCAACAGTCCGAGCGAGCTCTCCTACGAGCAGTACTTC. As protein: CVNSPSELSYEQYF. The full variable domain, its missing parts supplied by reference TRBV28 and TRBJ2-7, is DVKVTQSSRYLVKRTGEKVFLECVQDMDHENMFWYRQDPGLGLRLIYFSYDVKMKEKGDIPEGYSVSREKKERFSLILESASTNQTSMYLCVNSPSELSYEQYFGPGTRLTVT.

Note on this clonotype: This is likely a read error, given that the CDR3 carries no conserved phenylalanine or tryptophan at its end. The chain employs TRBV4-3 and TRBJ2-1, with D tentatively TRBD2 (6 bases). The CDR3 runs 17 residues. CDR1 is LGHNA and CDR2 is YSLEER in the germline V gene. The CDR3 here is CASCQDLRRAYYNEQFL. CDR3 nucleotides: TGCGCCAGCTGCCAAGATCTGCGGAGGGCGTACTACAATGAGCAGTTCTTA.

The chain uses TRBV5-1 and TRBJ2-1, with D perhaps TRBD2 (6 bases). The CDR3 extends over 13 amino acids. Germline assignment: CDR1 SGHRS and CDR2 YFSETQ. Trimming removed 5 bases from V and 9 bases from J, with 15 bases in between. CDR3 amino acids: CASSSTVLAEQFF. DNA of the CDR3: TGCGCCAGCAGTTCGACGGTACTAGCTGAGCAGTTCTTC.

In the case of this clonotype: One junction end does not reproduce the germline sequence, and a read error may be involved. The chain links TRBV12-3 or TRBV12-4 to TRBJ1-4; no firm D call. This CDR3 region has 13 residues. The CDR3 sequence: CASSLARTEKLSF. CDR3 in DNA: TGTGCTAGCAGTTTAGCCAGGACTGAAAAACTGTCTTTT.

With respect to this clonotype: A read error may produce the germline difference seen at one junction end. V and J are TRBV11-1 and TRBJ2-7; D is possibly TRBD2 (6 bases). The CDR3 has 13 amino acids. Germline values: CDR1 SGHAT, CDR2 FQDESV (reference sequence). The CDR3 sequence is CASGGKRIYEQCF. In DNA form, the CDR3 reads TGTGCCAGCGGGGGGAAACGAATCTACGAGCAGTGCTTC.

As for this clonotype: An end of the junction does not agree with germline; a read error may underlie this. The chain joins TRBV6-1 to TRBJ2-1, with D possibly being TRBD2 (5 bases). Germline CDR1 and CDR2: MNHNS and SASEGT. The CDR3 has 15 residues. The CDR3 sequence is CTSSKEAGGYNEQFF. The CDR3 bases are TGTACCAGCAGTAAAGAAGCAGGAGGATACAATGAGCAGTTCTTC.

Concerning this clonotype itself: Likely a read error: the CDR3 ends without its conserved phenylalanine or tryptophan. The chain is built from TRBV28 and TRBJ1-5; unclear D gene. This CDR3 spans 14 amino acids. Trimming took 3 bases from V and 7 from J, leaving 13 bases between them. In germline, CDR1 is MDHEN, CDR2 SYDVKM. This CDR3 reads CASSLRAGTQPQHV. Written as DNA, the CDR3 is TGTGCCAGCAGTTTGAGAGCGGGAACGCAGCCCCAGCATGTT.

Worth noting for this clonotype: No conserved phenylalanine or tryptophan is present at the end of the CDR3, so a read error is the likely explanation. The chain links TRBV7-9 to TRBJ1-2; maybe TRBD1 (5 bases). This CDR3 region has 14 residues. Germline V gives CDR1 SEHNR, CDR2 FQNEAQ (reference sequence). The CDR3 is CASSTSRGELGYTL. For the CDR3, the DNA is TGTGCAAGCAGCACATCTAGGGGAGAGCTGGGCTACACCTTA.

As regards this clonotype: As the CDR3 is not closed by the conserved phenylalanine or tryptophan, this likely results from a read error. The chain employs TRBV29-1 and TRBJ2-5; D not certain. CDR3 length: 13 amino acids. Germline V gene sequence: CDR1 SQVTM, CDR2 ANQGSEA. Trimming cost V 3 bases and J 4 bases, with 12 bases left between them. This CDR3 is CSVEADCPETQYY. CDR3 nucleotides: TGCAGCGTTGAGGCTGATTGCCCAGAGACCCAGTACTAC.

About this clonotype itself: Without the conserved terminal phenylalanine or tryptophan, this CDR3 likely stems from a read error. The V and J genes are TRBV4-2 and TRBJ1-1; no definite D call. Looked up from germline, CDR1 is LGHNA and CDR2 is YNFKEQ. V was pared by 4 bases and J by 7 bases, with 7 bases between. This CDR3 is built from 11 residues. DNA for the CDR3: TGTGCCAGCAGCCCGGATATTGAAGCTTTCCTT. Translation: CASSPDIEAFL.

Details on this clonotype: A read error is possible here, since a much larger clone lies one base away. This sequence joins TRBV6-1 and TRBJ2-3, with D possibly TRBD2 on 7 matching bases. In germline, CDR1 is MNHNS, CDR2 SASEGT. The CDR3 has 13 residues. The CDR3 bases are TGTGCCAGCAACAAGGGGGGGATGGATATGCAGTATTTT. This translates into CASNKGGMDMQYF.